In its sample, the clone carrying this TCR beta chain was seen many times. Its antigen remains unknown. These data originate in a study of CD8+CD57+ T cells in acquired aplastic anemia. Study results and limitations: Shared by patients and controls, 25 to 30 CD8+ CDR3s were abundant in patients.

The template used for profiling TCR beta VDJ and CDR3 was genomic DNA. TCRdb used MiXCR to reprocess the reads, holding one entry per CDR3 protein. The data show 260,000 or so distinct CDR3 sequences, more than 45% seen once. Germline lookup yields CDR1 DFQATT and CDR2 SNEGSKA (reference sequence). This CDR3 comprises 17 residues. The V and J ends lost 5 bases and 1 base respectively, with 20 bases between them. Before being chosen for sequencing, patients had shown CD8+CD57+ cell expansion by flow cytometry. Specimen: sorted CD4+, CD8+, or CD8+CD57+ T cells (not recorded which) from PBMCs. V usage is TRBV20-1 and J usage is TRBJ2-2; a weak D match, TRBD2 (7 bases). The TCR sequence derives from a human donor with aplastic anemia. CDR3 protein: CSAGGGWASGNTGELFF. As DNA, the CDR3 is TGCAGTGCTGGAGGGGGGTGGGCTAGCGGGAACACCGGGGAGCTGTTTTTT.